This TCR beta chain originates from a study of OX40 agonist ivuxolimab in advanced cancers. Some clones are missing from TCRdb's copy, which holds only in-frame ones; the method was immunoSEQ multiplex PCR. The sample lists 13,000 or so clones; over 75% were seen once. The CDR3 is 11 residues long. V lost 6 bases and J 5 bases, leaving 10 bases between the germline ends. Per the germline V gene, CDR1 is DFQATT and CDR2 is SNEGSKA (reference sequence). This sequence joins TRBV20-1 and TRBJ2-5, with a possible D match to TRBD2 (7 bases). The material sequenced was CD4+ or CD8+ T cells sorted from blood, taken in a trial of the OX40 agonist ivuxolimab. This clonotype was obtained from an adult with an advanced solid tumor such as melanoma, head and neck, liver or kidney cancer. The CDR3 DNA sequence: TGCAGTGCGAAGGGGGGGGAGACCCAGTACTTC. Its protein product is CSAKGGETQYF.